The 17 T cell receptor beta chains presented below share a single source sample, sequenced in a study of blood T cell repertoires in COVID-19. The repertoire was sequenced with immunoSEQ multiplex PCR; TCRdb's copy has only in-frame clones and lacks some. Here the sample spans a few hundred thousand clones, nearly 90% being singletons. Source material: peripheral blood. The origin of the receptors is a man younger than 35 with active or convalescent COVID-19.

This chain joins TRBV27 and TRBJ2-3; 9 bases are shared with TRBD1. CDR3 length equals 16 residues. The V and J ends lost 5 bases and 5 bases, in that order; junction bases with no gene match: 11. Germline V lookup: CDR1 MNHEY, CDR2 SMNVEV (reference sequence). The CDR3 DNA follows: TGTGCCAGCAGTACTCAACAGGGGGCAAGGGTAGATACGCAGTATTTT. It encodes CASSTQQGARVDTQYF.

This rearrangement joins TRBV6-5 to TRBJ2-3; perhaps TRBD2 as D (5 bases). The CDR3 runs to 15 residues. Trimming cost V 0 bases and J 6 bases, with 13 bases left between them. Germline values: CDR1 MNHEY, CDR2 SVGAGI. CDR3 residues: CASSYSEAALDTQYF. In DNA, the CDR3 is TGTGCCAGCAGTTACTCGGAGGCCGCGCTGGATACGCAGTATTTT.

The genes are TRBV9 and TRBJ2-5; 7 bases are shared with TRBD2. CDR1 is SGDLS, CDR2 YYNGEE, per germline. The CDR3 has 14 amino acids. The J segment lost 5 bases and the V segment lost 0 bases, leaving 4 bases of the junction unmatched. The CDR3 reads CASSVGEGWETQYF. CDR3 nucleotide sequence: TGTGCCAGCAGCGTAGGGGAGGGTTGGGAGACCCAGTACTTC. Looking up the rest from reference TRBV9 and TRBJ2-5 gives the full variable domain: DSGVTQTPKHLITATGQRVTLRCSPRSGDLSVYWYQQSLDQGLQFLIQYYNGEERAKGNILERFSAQQFPDLHSELNLSSLELGDSALYFCASSVGEGWETQYFGPGTRLLVL.

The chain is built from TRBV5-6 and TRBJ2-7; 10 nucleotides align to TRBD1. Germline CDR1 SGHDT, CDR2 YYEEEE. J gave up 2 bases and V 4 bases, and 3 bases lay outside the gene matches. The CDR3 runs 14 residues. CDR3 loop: CASSTGQGAYEQYF. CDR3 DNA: TGTGCCAGCAGCACCGGACAGGGGGCCTACGAGCAGTACTTC.

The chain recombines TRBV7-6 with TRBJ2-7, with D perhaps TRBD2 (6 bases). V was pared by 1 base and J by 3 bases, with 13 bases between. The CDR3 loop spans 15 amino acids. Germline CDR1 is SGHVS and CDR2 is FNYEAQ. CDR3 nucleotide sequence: TGTGCCAGCAGCTTAGTGGGGGGATCCAGCTACGAGCAGTACTTC. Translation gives CASSLVGGSSYEQYF.

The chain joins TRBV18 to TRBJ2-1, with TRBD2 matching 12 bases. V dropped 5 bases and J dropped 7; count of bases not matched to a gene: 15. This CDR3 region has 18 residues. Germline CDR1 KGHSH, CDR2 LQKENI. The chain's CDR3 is CASSSRTSGEMTGNEQFF. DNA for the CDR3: TGTGCCAGCTCATCCCGGACTAGCGGGGAGATGACGGGGAATGAGCAGTTCTTC.

CDR3 loop: CASSSARDKENYGYTF. CDR3 nucleotide sequence: TGTGCCAGCAGCTCAGCCCGGGACAAAGAGAACTATGGCTACACCTTC. This chain links TRBV7-9 with TRBJ1-2; a weak D match, TRBD1 (6 bases). Germline CDR1 is SEHNR and CDR2 is FQNEAQ (reference sequence). There are 16 residues in the CDR3. Trimming cost V 4 bases and J 2 bases, with 17 bases left between them.

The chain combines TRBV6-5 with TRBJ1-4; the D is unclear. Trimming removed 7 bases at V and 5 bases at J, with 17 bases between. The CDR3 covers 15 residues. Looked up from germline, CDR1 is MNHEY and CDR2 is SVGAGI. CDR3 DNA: TGTGCCAGCACTTTTGGCCCGGGTTCGAATGAAAAACTGTTTTTT. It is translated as CASTFGPGSNEKLFF.

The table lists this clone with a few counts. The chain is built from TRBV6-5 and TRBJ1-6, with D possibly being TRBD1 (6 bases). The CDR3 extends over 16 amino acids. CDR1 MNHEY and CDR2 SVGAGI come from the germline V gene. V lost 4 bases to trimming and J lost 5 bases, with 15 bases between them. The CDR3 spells CASSFRGGKNNSPLHF. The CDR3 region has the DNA TGTGCCAGCAGTTTTAGGGGGGGAAAAAATAATTCACCCCTCCACTTT.

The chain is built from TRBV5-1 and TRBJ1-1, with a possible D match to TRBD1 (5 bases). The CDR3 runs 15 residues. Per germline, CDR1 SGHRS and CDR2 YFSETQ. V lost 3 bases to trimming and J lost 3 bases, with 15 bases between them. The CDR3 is CASSSSAGLHTEAFF. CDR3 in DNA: TGCGCCAGCAGCTCCTCGGCGGGGCTTCACACTGAAGCTTTCTTT.

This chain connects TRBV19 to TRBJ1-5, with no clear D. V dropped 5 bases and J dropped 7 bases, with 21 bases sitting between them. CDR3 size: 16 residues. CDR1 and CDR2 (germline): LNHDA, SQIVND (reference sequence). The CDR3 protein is CASSYKGTWTGQPQHF. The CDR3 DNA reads TGTGCCAGTAGTTATAAGGGCACCTGGACTGGGCAGCCCCAGCATTTT. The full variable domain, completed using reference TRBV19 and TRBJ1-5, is DGGITQSPKYLFRKEGQNVTLSCEQNLNHDAMYWYRQDPGQGLRLIYYSQIVNDFQKGDIAEGYSVSREKKESFPLTVTSAQKNPTAFYLCASSYKGTWTGQPQHFGDGTRLSIL.

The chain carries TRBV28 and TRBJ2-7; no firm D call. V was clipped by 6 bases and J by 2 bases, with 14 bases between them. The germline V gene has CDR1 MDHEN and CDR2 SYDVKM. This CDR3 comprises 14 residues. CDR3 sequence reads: CASSRFHSTYEQYF. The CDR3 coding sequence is TGTGCCAGCAGCCGATTTCACAGTACCTACGAGCAGTACTTC.

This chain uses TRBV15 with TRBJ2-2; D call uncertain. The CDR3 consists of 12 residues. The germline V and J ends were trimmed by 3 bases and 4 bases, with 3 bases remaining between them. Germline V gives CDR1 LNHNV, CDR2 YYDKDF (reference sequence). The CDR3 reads CATSSSTGELFF. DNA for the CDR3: TGTGCCACCAGCAGTAGCACCGGGGAGCTGTTTTTT.

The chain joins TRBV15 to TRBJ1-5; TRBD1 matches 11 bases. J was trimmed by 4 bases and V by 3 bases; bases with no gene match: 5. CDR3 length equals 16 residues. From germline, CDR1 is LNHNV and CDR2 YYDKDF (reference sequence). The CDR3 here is CATSRGQGGANQPQHF. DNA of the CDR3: TGTGCCACCAGCAGGGGACAGGGGGGGGCTAATCAGCCCCAGCATTTT.

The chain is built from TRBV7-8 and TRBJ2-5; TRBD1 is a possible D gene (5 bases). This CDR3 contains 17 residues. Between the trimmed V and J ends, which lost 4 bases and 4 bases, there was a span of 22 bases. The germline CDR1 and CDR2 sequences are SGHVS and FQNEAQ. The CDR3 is CASSSGLLWGTSETQYF. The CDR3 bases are TGTGCCAGCAGCTCCGGATTGTTGTGGGGCACCTCAGAGACCCAGTACTTC.

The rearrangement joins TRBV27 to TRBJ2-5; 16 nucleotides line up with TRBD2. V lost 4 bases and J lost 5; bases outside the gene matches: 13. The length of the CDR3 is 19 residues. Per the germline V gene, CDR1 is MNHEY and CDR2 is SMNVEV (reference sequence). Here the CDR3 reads CASSSKPGLAGGRWETQYF. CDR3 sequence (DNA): TGTGCCAGCAGTTCGAAACCGGGACTAGCGGGGGGGAGATGGGAGACCCAGTACTTC.

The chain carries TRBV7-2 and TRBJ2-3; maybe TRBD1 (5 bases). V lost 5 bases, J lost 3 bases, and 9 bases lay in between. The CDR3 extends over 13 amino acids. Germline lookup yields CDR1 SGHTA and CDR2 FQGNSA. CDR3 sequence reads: CASSAQGTDTQYF. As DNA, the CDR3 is TGTGCCAGCAGCGCCCAGGGTACAGATACGCAGTATTTT.